This entry features one T cell receptor beta chain sequence. Its target is unknown. The sample belongs to a study of identifying expanded T cells in peripheral blood. Study-wide findings and caveats: Across healthy donors, higher total template counts meant significantly greater approximately two-week count variance. Differentially abundant clones: roughly 1.3 between replicates, approximately 15 at roughly 15 days, approximately 18 at four.

During the collection period, no donor immune events like infections were recorded. V shed 0 bases and J shed 0 bases, with 11 bases lying between them. Germline CDR1 reads SGHRS; CDR2 reads YFSETQ. The CDR3 is made up of 16 amino acids. The data were produced by immunoSEQ multiplex PCR, yet TCRdb's version contains in-frame clones alone and is incomplete. Counted here are around 85,000 clones, 75% to 90% occurring once; the ten biggest clones make up approximately 3%. The source of this sequence is a person aged 18 to 75 in good health. The sequenced material came from blood. The chain is built from TRBV5-1 and TRBJ2-3; D is perhaps TRBD2 (6 bases). CDR3 nucleotides: TGCGCCAGCAGCTTGGGGGGACTGCCTAGCACAGATACGCAGTATTTT. Translating it yields CASSLGGLPSTDTQYF.